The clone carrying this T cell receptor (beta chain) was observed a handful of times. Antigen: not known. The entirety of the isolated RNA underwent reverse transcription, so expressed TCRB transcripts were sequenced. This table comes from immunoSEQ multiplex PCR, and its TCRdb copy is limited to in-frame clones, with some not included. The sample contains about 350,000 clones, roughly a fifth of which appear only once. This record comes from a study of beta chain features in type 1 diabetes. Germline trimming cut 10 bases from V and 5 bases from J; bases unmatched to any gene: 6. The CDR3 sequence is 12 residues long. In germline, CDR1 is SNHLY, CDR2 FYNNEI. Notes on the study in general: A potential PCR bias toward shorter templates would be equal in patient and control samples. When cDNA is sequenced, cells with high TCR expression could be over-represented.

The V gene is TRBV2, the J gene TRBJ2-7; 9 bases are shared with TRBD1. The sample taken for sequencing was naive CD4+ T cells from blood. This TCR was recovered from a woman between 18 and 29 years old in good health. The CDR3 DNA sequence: TGTGCCACCGGGACAGGGCCCCACGAGCAGTACTTC. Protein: CATGTGPHEQYF. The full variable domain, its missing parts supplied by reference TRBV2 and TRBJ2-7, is EPEVTQTPSHQVTQMGQEVILRCVPISNHLYFYWYRQILGQKVEFLVSFYNNEISEKSEIFDDQFSVERPDGSNFTLKIRSTKLEDSAMYFCATGTGPHEQYFGPGTRLTVT.